This TCR beta chain derives from a study of cytomegalovirus exposure and HLA in healthy donors. Across the study: From 150 million to 200 million T cells, an earlier analysis saw 110 million or so unique TCR beta sequences.

Vbeta (60) and Jbeta (13) primers were used in the PCR. Sequenced by immunoSEQ multiplex PCR; TCRdb stores in-frame clones only, minus some. The sample carries 150,000 to 200,000 clones, less than 90% recorded once. A note on this clone: Its target is not known.

Findings and caveats of the study: The study flagged 150 to 200 TCR beta chains as cytomegalovirus-associated. For TCR beta chains, V- and J-gene trimming was later linked to a missense DCLRE1C variant.

The ends were cut back, 3 bases at V and 2 bases at J, with 7 bases in the middle. The CDR3 sequence is 13 residues long. Per germline, CDR1 LNHDA and CDR2 SQIVND (reference sequence). Sequenced material: PBMCs. V and J are TRBV19 and TRBJ2-5; D remains ambiguous. This sequence originates from a male donor in good health and CMV-seropositive. CDR3 coding DNA: TGTGCCAGTAGTATTATGCAGCAAGAGACCCAGTACTTC. It encodes CASSIMQQETQYF. Combining the CDR3 with reference TRBV19 and TRBJ2-5 gives the whole variable domain DGGITQSPKYLFRKEGQNVTLSCEQNLNHDAMYWYRQDPGQGLRLIYYSQIVNDFQKGDIAEGYSVSREKKESFPLTVTSAQKNPTAFYLCASSIMQQETQYFGPGTRLLVL.